This T cell receptor (beta chain) originates from a study of a mutant IDH1 vaccine in newly diagnosed glioma. Turning to the study itself: Treated patients had a mean age of around 40 years and a roughly 60% male, around 40% female split.

Assay: immunoSEQ multiplex PCR; the TCRdb copy retains only in-frame clones and omits some. The table lists about 48,000 clones, 76% of them singletons. This clone was seen more than once but under ten times. The antigen is undetermined. Time point denoted: week 35, safety follow-up. A 20-mer mutant IDH1 peptide at 300 ug was injected subcutaneously with topical imiquimod. Eight vaccine doses were administered to patients at weeks 1, 3, 5, 7, 11, 15, 19 and 23. The V end was cut by 4 bases, the J end by 4 bases, with 17 bases between. Germline loops: CDR1 ENHRY, CDR2 SYGVKD. CDR3 size: 17 residues. This sample comprised PBMCs, obtained from a glioma patient whose treatment included an IDH1 peptide vaccine. This sequence originates from a middle-aged man with glioma. V usage is TRBV10-3 and J usage is TRBJ1-6; a weak D match, TRBD1 (6 bases). In DNA form, the CDR3 reads TGTGCCATCAGTGTTCACCCGATAGGGGGATATAATTCACCCCTCCACTTT. Its translation is CAISVHPIGGYNSPLHF.